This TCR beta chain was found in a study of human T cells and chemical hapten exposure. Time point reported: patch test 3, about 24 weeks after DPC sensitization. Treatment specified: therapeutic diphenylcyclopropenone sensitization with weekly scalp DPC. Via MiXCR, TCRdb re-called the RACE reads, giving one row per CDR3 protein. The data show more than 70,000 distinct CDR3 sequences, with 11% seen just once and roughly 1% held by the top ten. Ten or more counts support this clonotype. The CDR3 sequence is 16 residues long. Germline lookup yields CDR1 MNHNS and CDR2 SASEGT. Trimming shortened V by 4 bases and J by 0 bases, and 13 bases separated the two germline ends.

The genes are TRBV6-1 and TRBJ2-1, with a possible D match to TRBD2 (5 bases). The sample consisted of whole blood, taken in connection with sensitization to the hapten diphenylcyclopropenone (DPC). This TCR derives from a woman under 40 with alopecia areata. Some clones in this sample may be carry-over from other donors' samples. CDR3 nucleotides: TGTGCCAGCAGTGGCTTAGCGCAACGCTCCTACAATGAGCAGTTCTTC. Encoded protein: CASSGLAQRSYNEQFF.